Each of the 17 T cell receptor beta chains below was sequenced from the same sample in a study of blood T cells in healthy people across ages. Next came a second PCR, run for roughly 6 to 11 cycles, which used a sample-barcoded 5' primer along with a J-beta primer mix. TCRdb reanalysed the 5' RACE reads using MiXCR and keeps one entry per CDR3 protein. Of about 680,000 distinct CDR3 sequences in the sample, around 49% were seen once. The sample was blood. These receptors all come from an older woman in good health.

There are many counts of this clonotype. In DNA form, the CDR3 reads TGCAGCGTTGCGGGAGAAGGTCCCTACGAGCAGTACTTC. Amino acids: CSVAGEGPYEQYF. The chain uses TRBV29-1 and TRBJ2-7; D may be TRBD2 (6 bases). The germline gives CDR1 SQVTM, CDR2 ANQGSEA. The ends were cut back, 4 bases at V and 2 bases at J, with 12 bases in the middle. This CDR3 is 13 amino acids long.

This clonotype was observed a few times. This rearrangement joins TRBV4-2 to TRBJ2-1, with D maybe TRBD2 (5 bases). The CDR3 sequence is 14 residues long. Trimming removed 2 bases at V and 10 bases at J, with 15 bases between. Germline V CDR1 and CDR2: LGHNA, YNFKEQ. The CDR3 loop is CASSQPSPSIEQFF. The CDR3 bases are TGTGCCAGCAGCCAACCCTCCCCTAGCATAGAGCAGTTCTTC.

Ten or more counts support this clonotype. The genes are TRBV29-1 and TRBJ2-7, with D tentatively TRBD1 (6 bases). From germline, CDR1 is SQVTM and CDR2 ANQGSEA. The CDR3 is 11 amino acids. With 3 bases removed from V and 7 bases from J, the gap between germline ends came to 10 bases. This CDR3 is CSVDRGGEQYF. As DNA, the CDR3 is TGCAGCGTTGACAGGGGTGGGGAGCAGTACTTC.

The chain recombines TRBV7-6 with TRBJ1-1, with D maybe TRBD1 (6 bases). This CDR3 comprises 15 residues. V lost 5 bases and J 0 bases, leaving 13 bases between the germline ends. CDR1 is SGHVS and CDR2 is FNYEAQ in the germline V gene. The CDR3, as DNA: TGTGCCAGCAGCCCTCCCGGGACAATGAACACTGAAGCTTTCTTT. Residues: CASSPPGTMNTEAFF.

This clonotype occurred a few times. The chain uses TRBV20-1 and TRBJ1-6, with D possibly matching TRBD1 (5 bases). The CDR3 is made up of 15 amino acids. Germline-derived CDR1 and CDR2 are DFQATT and SNEGSKA (reference sequence). Trimming took off 5 bases at V and 4 bases at J, with 15 bases between the two ends. CDR3 nucleotide sequence: TGCAGTGCTCCCGAACGTCAGGGTTATAATTCACCCCTCCACTTT. Its translation is CSAPERQGYNSPLHF.

This clonotype appeared many times. The V and J genes are TRBV20-1 and TRBJ1-2, with D possibly being TRBD1 (5 bases). In germline, CDR1 is DFQATT, CDR2 SNEGSKA (reference sequence). The V gene lost 3 bases and the J gene lost 5 bases, with 19 bases spanning the gap. The CDR3 runs to 15 residues. The CDR3 spells CSASGSGATLYGYTF. Written as DNA, the CDR3 is TGCAGTGCTAGTGGCTCCGGGGCGACGCTTTATGGCTACACCTTC.

Comment on this clonotype: At one of its ends the junction is not consistent with the germline gene, which may arise from a read error. J is TRBJ2-5 and V is TRBV5-1; no clear D gene. Germline CDR1 SGHRS, CDR2 YFSETQ. The length of the CDR3 is 11 residues. CDR3 amino acids: CASRAQGTQYF. Here the CDR3 DNA reads TGCGCCAGCAGGGCCCAAGGGACCCAGTACTTC.

CDR3 nucleotides: TGTGCCAGCAGCTCCAAGTTCTACGAGCAGTACTTC. Translating it yields CASSSKFYEQYF. The chain recombines TRBV7-8 with TRBJ2-7; D gene uncertain. Trimming removed 4 bases from V and 3 bases from J, with 7 bases in between. This CDR3 is 12 amino acids long. Germline assignment: CDR1 SGHVS and CDR2 FQNEAQ.

Only a few counts were recorded for this clonotype. The rearrangement joins TRBV7-2 to TRBJ1-2; D not resolved. Germline CDR1 reads SGHTA; CDR2 reads FQGNSA. V shed 5 bases and J shed 4 bases, with 17 bases lying between them. The CDR3 is 15 residues long. CDR3 amino acids: CASSLGGGTFYGYTF. The CDR3, as DNA: TGTGCCAGCAGCCTCGGAGGTGGCACCTTCTATGGCTACACCTTC.

This clonotype appeared a few times. The rearrangement joins TRBV10-3 to TRBJ2-7; weak D call: TRBD1 (6 bases). This CDR3 has 14 residues. With 2 bases removed from V and 1 base from J, the gap between germline ends came to 9 bases. The germline CDR1 and CDR2 sequences are ENHRY and SYGVKD. For the CDR3, the DNA is TGTGCCATCAGTGAGCTTCAGGGGTCCTACGAGCAGTACTTC. It translates to CAISELQGSYEQYF.

The chain has TRBV5-1 and TRBJ2-7; tentatively, D is TRBD2 (6 bases). Looked up from germline, CDR1 is SGHRS and CDR2 is YFSETQ. The CDR3 extends over 15 amino acids. Trimming took off 6 bases at V and 7 bases at J, with 23 bases between the two ends. The CDR3 loop is CASTPRGLAVGEQYF. The CDR3 region has the DNA TGCGCCAGCACGCCCCGGGGATTAGCGGTGGGAGAGCAGTACTTC.

A few counts support this clonotype. The V call is TRBV4-3, the J call TRBJ2-4, with D unresolved. The J call may not be correct, given that the DNA end is closer to TRBJ2-7. The CDR3 spans 13 residues. CDR1 is LGHNA and CDR2 is YSLEER in the germline V gene. CDR3 coding DNA: TGCGCCAGCAGCCAAGAGGTCCGTTACGAGCAGTACTTC. Its translation: CASSQEVRYEQYF.

This clonotype was detected a few times. J is TRBJ2-1 and V is TRBV11-2; TRBD1 matches 9 bases. CDR3 size: 14 residues. Trimming cost V 2 bases and J 10 bases; bases outside gene matches: 6. CDR1 SGHAT and CDR2 FQNNGV come from the germline V gene. CDR3 sequence: CASSLNTGGNEQFF. The CDR3 DNA sequence: TGTGCCAGCAGCTTAAATACAGGGGGCAACGAGCAGTTCTTC.

The chain carries TRBV20-1 and TRBJ2-3; TRBD2 matches 7 bases. V lost 3 bases and J lost 0; bases outside the gene matches: 6. The CDR3 is 15 residues long. Germline-derived CDR1 and CDR2 are DFQATT and SNEGSKA (reference sequence). CDR3 coding DNA: TGCAGTGCTAGTCTAGCGGACGCTAGCACAGATACGCAGTATTTT. Translation gives CSASLADASTDTQYF.

This rearrangement joins TRBV5-1 to TRBJ2-5, with TRBD1 as a possible D gene (6 bases). Deletions cut 4 bases from V and 2 bases from J, with 15 bases between. From germline, CDR1 is SGHRS and CDR2 YFSETQ. This CDR3 spans 15 amino acids. The DNA for the CDR3 is TGCGCCAGCAGCCCGATGGTGACAGGTCAAGAGACCCAGTACTTC. This translates into CASSPMVTGQETQYF.

CDR3 sequence: CASSERGYEQYF. CDR3 nucleotides: TGTGCCAGCAGTGAGCGAGGCTACGAGCAGTACTTC. The genes are TRBV6-2 or TRBV6-3 and TRBJ2-7; no reliable D call. V was shortened by 5 bases and J by 3 bases, with 8 bases between the two germline ends. Per germline, CDR1 MNHEY and CDR2 SVGEGT. The CDR3 covers 12 residues.

The CDR3 is CASRPPSSGSKETQYF. The CDR3 DNA sequence: TGTGCCAGCAGACCCCCGAGTAGCGGGTCTAAAGAGACCCAGTACTTC. The chain is built from TRBV5-4 and TRBJ2-5; the match to TRBD2 covers 7 bases. The CDR3 loop spans 16 amino acids. The V gene end was trimmed by 5 bases and the J gene end by 3 bases; junction bases not matched to a gene: 13. Per germline, CDR1 SGHNT and CDR2 YYREEE (reference sequence). The variable domain in full, with the rest retrieved from reference TRBV5-4 and TRBJ2-5, is ETGVTQSPTHLIKTRGQQVTLRCSSQSGHNTVSWYQQALGQGPQFIFQYYREEENGRGNFPPRFSGLQFPNYSSELNVNALELDDSALYLCASRPPSSGSKETQYFGPGTRLLVL.